The rows below give T cell receptor beta chains drawn from one sample of a study of T cells in Graves' hyperthyroidism and ophthalmopathy. In TCRdb, the multiplex PCR reads were re-called with MiXCR into one record per CDR3 protein. Seen here are approximately 600,000 distinct CDR3 sequences, about 15% observed once, and the top ten hold 5.8%. The sequencing sample was made of blood. These receptor sequences come from a woman aged 25-40 years with Graves' hyperthyroidism that later progressed to Graves' ophthalmopathy. Both conserved end residues are part of each CDR3. The D gene is left open where the match is weak. Rows may omit the clone size; those that give it use once, few, many or a size class.

j_call clone_size d_call v_call cdr3_nt cdr3_aa
TRBJ1-5 few TRBD1 TRBV20-1 TGCAGTGCAAGGACAGGGAGTTCCCCAAATCAGCCCCAGCATTTT CSARTGSSPNQPQHF
TRBJ2-1 many TRBD2 TRBV7-8 TGTGCCAGCAGCTTAGTTCAGCGGGGGGACAATGAGCAGTTCTTC CASSLVQRGDNEQFF
TRBJ1-5 few - TRBV28 TGTGCCAGCAGCGGACAGTGGGGCCAGCCCCAGCATTTT CASSGQWGQPQHF
TRBJ1-6 few - TRBV25-1 TGTGCCAGCAGTCTACAGGGTACGGAAACACCCCTCCACTTT CASSLQGTETPLHF
TRBJ1-5 many - TRBV24-1 TGTGCCACCAGTGACCAGACTACCGGCAATCAGCCCCAGCATTTT CATSDQTTGNQPQHF
TRBJ1-1 many - TRBV11-3 TGTGCCAGCAGCTCCGGAGCAGAATACGCTGAAGCTTTCTTT CASSSGAEYAEAFF
TRBJ2-3 many - TRBV20-1 TGCAGTGCTAGAGAAGGCGGCTTCACAGATACGCAGTATTTT CSAREGGFTDTQYF
TRBJ2-1 few - TRBV13 TGTGCCAGCAGTGAAAAGCTAAGCTCCTACAATGAGCAGTTCTTC CASSEKLSSYNEQFF
TRBJ2-2 many - TRBV24-1 TGTGCCACCAGTGATACCGGGACACAACCGATTATGAACACCGGGGAGCTGTTTTTT CATSDTGTQPIMNTGELFF
TRBJ2-1 many TRBD1 TRBV24-1 TGTGCCACCAGCTCCAATTGGGACAGGGCAAGGTATGAGCAGTTCTTC CATSSNWDRARYEQFF
TRBJ2-1 many - TRBV6-1 TGTGCCAGCAGGGGGTTGGGGGCCGCAGGCGCCTACAATGAGCAGTTCTTC CASRGLGAAGAYNEQFF
TRBJ2-1 many TRBD1 TRBV7-2 TGTGCCAGCAGCCCGTACAGGGGGAATGAGCAGTTCTTC CASSPYRGNEQFF
TRBJ1-2 many - TRBV6-1 TGTGCCAGCAGTACCTCCTTCGGGGGCGAGGGGAGAGGCTACACCTTC CASSTSFGGEGRGYTF
TRBJ2-2 once - TRBV9 TGTGCCAGCAGCGTTATAGCGGATAACACCGGGGAGCTGTTTTTT CASSVIADNTGELFF
TRBJ2-2 few - TRBV5-1 TGCGCCAGCAGCTTGTTCGATGGGTCCGGGGAGCTGTTTTTT CASSLFDGSGELFF
TRBJ1-1 many TRBD1 TRBV29-1 TGCAGCGTTACTACAGGGGTCCGCACTGAAGCTTTCTTT CSVTTGVRTEAFF
TRBJ2-2 - TRBD1 TRBV6-1 TGTGCCAGCAGAGACAGGGGGAGCGGGGAGCTGTTTTTT CASRDRGSGELFF
TRBJ1-6 many TRBD1 TRBV3-1 TGTGCCAGCAGTCTTGGGACAGAGAATTCACCCCTCCACTTT CASSLGTENSPLHF
TRBJ2-7 many TRBD1 TRBV18 TGTGCCAGCTCACCAATAGACAGGGGGACCTACGAGCAGTACTTC CASSPIDRGTYEQYF
TRBJ2-1 - TRBD2 TRBV5-4 TGTGCCAGCAGGATGACGAGCGGGAGTGTCTACAATGAGCAGTTCTTC CASRMTSGSVYNEQFF
TRBJ2-7 few - TRBV24-1 TGTGCCACCAGTGATCAGTATTCCTACGAGCAGTACTTC CATSDQYSYEQYF
TRBJ1-4 many TRBD1 TRBV27 TGTGCCAGCAAACTGGGACAGCAAGATAATGAAAAACTGTTTTTT CASKLGQQDNEKLFF
TRBJ2-1 many - TRBV2 TGTGCCAGCAGCTCCCCCGACAGCCTGATGCTTTCCAATGAGCAGTTCTTC CASSSPDSLMLSNEQFF
TRBJ2-1 - - TRBV7-3 TGTGCCAGCAGCTTAATCCCGGGCCTGGGGAATGAGCAGTTCTTC CASSLIPGLGNEQFF
TRBJ2-1 few - TRBV3-1 TGTGCCAGCAGCCAAGCTACGGCGAGACCTTACAATAAGCAGTTCTTC CASSQATARPYNKQFF
TRBJ1-4 - TRBD1 TRBV30 TGTGCCTGGAGCAAAGACAGGGCTAATGAAAAACTGTTTTTT CAWSKDRANEKLFF
TRBJ2-1 - TRBD1 TRBV28 TGTGCCAGCACGTACACACAGGGGCTTGAGCAGTTCTTC CASTYTQGLEQFF
TRBJ2-1 - - TRBV4-1 TGCGCCAGCAGCCAAGGAATTGGAGTAAATGAGCAGTTCTTC CASSQGIGVNEQFF
TRBJ1-5 - - TRBV12-3/TRBV12-4 - CASSFGEGLGQPQHF
TRBJ2-5 many - TRBV7-2 TGTGCCAGCAGCTTATACGACCCGGGCCAACCGGAGTACTTC CASSLYDPGQPEYF
TRBJ2-7 many - TRBV2 TGTGCCGGGCGCCCGGGGACGGATTCCTACGAGCAGTACTTC CAGRPGTDSYEQYF
TRBJ1-2 many - TRBV3-1 TGTGCCAGCAGCCAAGCATATGGCTACACCTTC CASSQAYGYTF
TRBJ2-2 many - TRBV7-9 TGTGCCAGCAGCCCGGCACCGAACACCGGGGAGCTGTTTTTT CASSPAPNTGELFF
TRBJ2-3 few - TRBV5-1 TGCGCCAGCAGCTTGGTTCCGTTTCGGACAGATACGCAGTATTTT CASSLVPFRTDTQYF
TRBJ2-6 few - TRBV28 TGTGCCGGCAGTCATAACCCCTCCGGCTCTGGGGCCAACGTCCTGACTTTC CAGSHNPSGSGANVLTF
TRBJ2-3 many - TRBV28 TGTGCCAGCAGTTTTCCGGTCGGGAAGAGCACAGATACGCAGTATTTT CASSFPVGKSTDTQYF
TRBJ2-7 - TRBD2 TRBV4-2 TGTGTCAGCAGCCAAGACACTAGCGGGATCTCCTACGAGCAGTACTTC CVSSQDTSGISYEQYF
TRBJ1-5 many - TRBV2 TGTGCCAGCAACCTTCAGGGTGGGGGTCAGCCCCAGCATTTT CASNLQGGGQPQHF
TRBJ2-2 few - TRBV10-1 TGCGCCAGCAGTTTCCAGGGTTCGGACGGGGAGCTGTTTTTT CASSFQGSDGELFF
TRBJ1-4 many TRBD1 TRBV5-1 TGCGCCAGCAGCCCGCGGCCGGGACAGCTTCCAACTAATGAAAAACTGTTTTTT CASSPRPGQLPTNEKLFF
TRBJ1-2 many - TRBV19 TGTGCCAGTAGTCCAACCACAGTCTATGGCTACACCTTC CASSPTTVYGYTF
TRBJ2-7 many TRBD2 TRBV7-2 TGTGCCAGCAGCTCTGGGGGGACTAACGACTACGAGCAGTACTTC CASSSGGTNDYEQYF
TRBJ1-1 many - TRBV29-1 TGCAGCGTTGACCCCGTGGGCACTGAAGCTTTCTTT CSVDPVGTEAFF
TRBJ2-1 - TRBD2 TRBV4-2 TGTGCCAGCAGCCCGGGAGAGGGTCCAGCGGGAGTGAATCTCCCCTACAATGAGCAGTTCTTC CASSPGEGPAGVNLPYNEQFF
TRBJ2-7 many - TRBV29-1 TGCAGCGTTGAGTGGGGGCTCGAGCAGTACTTC CSVEWGLEQYF
TRBJ2-7 many TRBD2 TRBV24-1 TGTGCCACCAGTGATTCAAGACTAGCGGGGTCCTACGAGCAGTACTTC CATSDSRLAGSYEQYF
TRBJ2-5 many TRBD2 TRBV2 TGTGCCAGCAGTGCGACGACTAGCGGGGCGGAGACCCAGTACTTC CASSATTSGAETQYF
TRBJ1-1 many - TRBV7-9 TGTGCCAGCAGCGTACAAGCGGGGAACACTGAAGCTTTCTTT CASSVQAGNTEAFF
TRBJ1-3 many - TRBV11-2 TGTGCCAGCAGCTTTGCCCAGACGGGAGGGAACACCATATATTTT CASSFAQTGGNTIYF
TRBJ1-2 - - TRBV12-5 TGTGCTAGTGGTTTGGTAACAGGGTCCGGCTACACCTTC CASGLVTGSGYTF
TRBJ1-1 - - TRBV20-1 TGCAGTGCCATGGTGGGGGGAACTGAAGCTTTCTTT CSAMVGGTEAFF
TRBJ2-7 few TRBD2 TRBV7-7 TGTGCTAGCAGCATAGGACTAGCGGGAAACGACGAGCAGTACTTC CASSIGLAGNDEQYF
TRBJ1-4 - - TRBV28 TGTGCCAGCAGCCAGGGAGGACAGGAAAAACTGTTTTTT CASSQGGQEKLFF
TRBJ1-5 few - TRBV7-8 TGTGCCACTCAACTTGGGGGGAGCGGGCAGCCCCAGCATTTT CATQLGGSGQPQHF
TRBJ2-2 many - TRBV18 TGTGCCAGCTCACCGAAAATCGCGAACACCGGGGAGCTGTTTTTT CASSPKIANTGELFF